This T cell receptor (beta chain) was retrieved from a study of shared clonotypes between healthy human individuals. Concerning this clone: Its matching antigen is unknown. Other DNA sequences from this sample encode an identical CDR3 as well.

Study outcomes and limitations: Few donors restricted represented genetic and exposure-history diversity.

The assay was carried out at the deep level. The assay was immunoSEQ multiplex PCR, and TCRdb's table has in-frame clones only and misses some. The sample records fewer than 3 million clones, around 90% being singletons. This CDR3 contains 18 residues. In germline, CDR1 is SGDLS, CDR2 YYNGEE. V gave up 0 bases and J gave up 1 base; unmatched junction bases: 8. A split of CD4+ cells into CD45RA+ naive and CD45RA-negative memory subsets was performed. This sequence was found in a man younger than 35 in good health. Some clones in this sample may be carry-over from other donors' samples. Sequencing was carried out using naive CD4+ T cells from PBMCs. Subset meaning: CD45RA+ positively selected. The gene calls are TRBV9 and TRBJ1-3; TRBD1 agrees at 9 bases. CDR3 nucleotide sequence: TGTGCCAGCAGCGTAGCTTCGGGACAGGGAGTTTCTGGAAACACCATATATTTT. Its translation: CASSVASGQGVSGNTIYF.